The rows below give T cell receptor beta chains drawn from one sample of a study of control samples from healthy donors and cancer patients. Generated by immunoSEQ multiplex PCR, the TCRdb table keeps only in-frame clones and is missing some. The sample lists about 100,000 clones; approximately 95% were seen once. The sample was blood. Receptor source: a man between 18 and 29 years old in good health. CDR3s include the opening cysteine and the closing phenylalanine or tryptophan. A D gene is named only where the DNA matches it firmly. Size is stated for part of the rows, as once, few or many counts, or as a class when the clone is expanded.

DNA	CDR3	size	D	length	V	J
TGCGCCAGCCGACAGGGGGCCAGTCGGGCCGGGGAGCTGTTTTTT	CASRQGASRAGELFF	.	TRBD1	15	TRBV10-2	TRBJ2-2
TGTGCCAGCAGTTTGATGAAGGACACTGAAGCTTTCTTT	CASSLMKDTEAFF	.	.	13	TRBV27	TRBJ1-1
TGTGCCACCTCACGGGGGTCCGGGACGGACCTCTGGAAACTGTTTTTT	CATSRGSGTDLWKLFF	.	.	16	TRBV19	TRBJ1-4
TGTGCCAGCAGTTCCCGCCCGGCGTGGTCTGCTTTCTTT	CASSSRPAWSAFF	.	.	13	TRBV12-3/TRBV12-4	TRBJ1-1
TGTGCCAGCAGCTACAGTCACCGGGAACCCCACGAGCAGTACTTC	CASSYSHREPHEQYF	few	.	15	TRBV7-8	TRBJ2-7
TGTGCCTGGAACTCAAGGGAGGATGAAAAACTGTTTTTT	CAWNSREDEKLFF	.	.	13	TRBV30	TRBJ1-4
TGTGCCAGCCAGGATGCGTCCGACTACAACTATGGCTACACCTTC	CASQDASDYNYGYTF	.	.	15	TRBV2	TRBJ1-2
TGCGCCAGCAGCCCAGCGACAGGAAGTTTCTATGGCTACACCTTC	CASSPATGSFYGYTF	.	.	15	TRBV4-1	TRBJ1-2
TGTGCCACACGCCAGGGTACCGGGGAGCTGTTTTTT	CATRQGTGELFF	.	.	12	TRBV24-1	TRBJ2-2
TGTGCCAGCAGCTTAGGGGGCACCTCCTACAATGAGCAGTTCTTC	CASSLGGTSYNEQFF	.	.	15	TRBV7-8	TRBJ2-1
TGTGCCAGCAGCCTAGGGACAGCGAACACTGAAGCTTTCTTT	CASSLGTANTEAFF	.	TRBD1	14	TRBV7-9	TRBJ1-1
TGTGCCAGCAGTGTAAGACAGACTTACGAGCAGTACTTC	CASSVRQTYEQYF	.	.	13	TRBV2	TRBJ2-7
TGTGCCAGCAGTGATCCCGGGACTAGCGGGAGTTTAGCCTCCTACAATGAGCAGTTCTTC	CASSDPGTSGSLASYNEQFF	.	TRBD2	20	TRBV6-1	TRBJ2-1
TGTGCCAGCAGTTTGGTGGCGGGACAGGGAAGTTCACCCCTCCACTTT	CASSLVAGQGSSPLHF	.	TRBD1	16	TRBV27	TRBJ1-6
TGTGCCAGCAGCCCAAAAGTCCGCGTCAACAATGAGCAGTTCTTC	CASSPKVRVNNEQFF	.	.	15	TRBV11-2	TRBJ2-1
TGTGCCAGTAGTATTCAGTTCAAGGTGAGGACTGAAGCTTTCTTT	CASSIQFKVRTEAFF	.	.	15	TRBV19	TRBJ1-1
TGTGCTCTTAAGGGGGAGGACACTGAAGCTTTCTTT	CALKGEDTEAFF	.	.	12	TRBV19	TRBJ1-1
TGCGCCAGCAGCCCTTTGGGACGGGATAATTCACCCCTCCACTTT	CASSPLGRDNSPLHF	.	.	15	TRBV5-1	TRBJ1-6
TGTGCCAGCTCACAGGGGATCCAAGAGACCCAGTACTTC	CASSQGIQETQYF	.	TRBD1	13	TRBV19	TRBJ2-5
TGCAGCGTCGATACGACATCCGTCACTGAAGCTTTCTTT	CSVDTTSVTEAFF	.	.	13	TRBV29-1	TRBJ1-1
TGCGCCAGCAGCTTGTGGGCTAGCGGGGGGGATACGCAGTATTTT	CASSLWASGGDTQYF	.	TRBD2	15	TRBV5-1	TRBJ2-3
TGTGCCACCAGCAGTGAGGCCGTTAGCTCCTACGAGCAGTACTTC	CATSSEAVSSYEQYF	once	.	15	TRBV15	TRBJ2-7
TGCAGCGTCCAGGGGACAGGGAATTCACCCCTCCACTTT	CSVQGTGNSPLHF	.	TRBD1	13	TRBV29-1	TRBJ1-6
TGTGCCAGCAGCTGGACAGATAATCAGCCCCAGCATTTT	CASSWTDNQPQHF	.	.	13	TRBV7-9	TRBJ1-5
TGTGCCAGCCTCCGAGAGCGGGGCCCCGGGGGGTTCTTC	CASLRERGPGGFF	few	TRBD2	13	TRBV12-3/TRBV12-4	TRBJ2-1
TGTGCCAGCAGCCCAGGGAGCGCTTCCTACGAGCAGTACTTC	CASSPGSASYEQYF	many	.	14	TRBV25-1	TRBJ2-7
TGTGCCAGCAGATATGGGGTGGTAAACACTGAAGCTTTCTTT	CASRYGVVNTEAFF	.	.	14	TRBV7-9	TRBJ1-1
TGTGCCAGCAGCTCCAGTCAGGCTGGGACAGTGGGCTCTGGAAACACCATATATTTT	CASSSSQAGTVGSGNTIYF	.	TRBD1	19	TRBV7-9	TRBJ1-3
TGCGCCAGCAGTGAGTCGATGCCCGGGGATACGCAGTATTTT	CASSESMPGDTQYF	.	.	14	TRBV10-1	TRBJ2-3
TGTGCCAGCGCCGCAGCCGCAGTGGTTGAGCAGTTCTTC	CASAAAAVVEQFF	.	.	13	TRBV3-1/TRBV3-2	TRBJ2-1
TGTGCCAGCAGTGAGGAGGTTTCCTTCTCTGGAAACACCATATATTTT	CASSEEVSFSGNTIYF	.	.	16	TRBV2	TRBJ1-3
TGTGCCAGCACCTACGGGGGCCGTGGGTTTGATGGGACCCAGTACTTC	CASTYGGRGFDGTQYF	.	.	16	TRBV6-6	TRBJ2-5
TGTGCCAGCAGCGGTGACCTGTTGAATCAGCCCCAGCATTTT	CASSGDLLNQPQHF	.	.	14	TRBV5-8	TRBJ1-5
TGTGCCAGCAGTTACTCGAGGTCCGGGGGCCGCGGCTACACCTTC	CASSYSRSGGRGYTF	.	.	15	TRBV6-5	TRBJ1-2
TGCGCCAGCAGGGCAGCGGGAGGGCCTCCCGAGCAGTACTTC	CASRAAGGPPEQYF	.	TRBD2	14	TRBV4-1	TRBJ2-7
TGTGCCAGCAGTTTATCCATCAATCAGCCCCAGCATTTT	CASSLSINQPQHF	.	.	13	TRBV27	TRBJ1-5